This is a list of T cell receptor beta chains from one sample in a study of T cell changes during pregnancy in multiple sclerosis. Profiled with immunoSEQ multiplex PCR; TCRdb holds only in-frame clones, not every one. The table has 80,000 or so clones, about 92% seen once. The sequences come from peripheral blood, collected before pregnancy. These receptors were collected from a female donor with multiple sclerosis, enrolled in a pregnancy study. The CDR3 runs from the conserved cysteine through the conserved F or W. Fields, in order: D gene, V gene, CDR3 protein. D genes are given only for firm matches.

TRBD1 TRBV7-3 CASSPRQGARGWNGYTF
. TRBV19 CASRGTRHSNYGYTF
. TRBV19 CASSTGLQVGEAFF
TRBD1 TRBV7-9 CATMTRQGETGELFF
TRBD1 TRBV25-1 CASSETGTYEQYF
TRBD1 TRBV5-4 CASSSDREQFF
. TRBV18 CASSPTSHGTREQYF
. TRBV5-1 CASSLWGGPGNQPQHF
. TRBV5-6 CASSPSNRALAKYF
. TRBV29-1 CSVLGGETQYF
TRBD2 TRBV5-4 CASSPRGGGAEDTQYF
. TRBV5-1 CASSQLGGTEAFF
TRBD2 TRBV7-2 CASSLTSGGTDTQYF
. TRBV6-5 CASQLTQGSYGYTF
TRBD1 TRBV29-1 CSAGTGTDGYTF
. TRBV6-5 CASRLRSGGNQPQHF